The sequence of this TCR beta chain was determined in a study of tumor-infiltrating lymphocytes in primary liver carcinoma. Priming with a constant-region primer yielded TCR beta cDNA from about 500 ng total RNA. Three nested multiplex PCR rounds, a slightly modified ARM-PCR, produced the libraries for TCR beta. The first two PCR rounds used TRBV1-TRBV30 primers with a Cbeta primer, roughly 10 cycles each. TCRdb independently ran MiXCR on the multiplex PCR reads; one entry per CDR3 protein. The sample lists 100,000 or so distinct CDR3 sequences; 82% were seen once. Germline V gene sequence: CDR1 MDHEN, CDR2 SYDVKM. This CDR3 is built from 15 residues. In the case of this clonotype: One end of the junction varies from germline; a read error may be responsible.

Scientists recovered RNA and DNA together from around 20-30 mg of unsorted bulk tissue. Sequenced: liver tumor tissue from sampling region 3. This sample's subset: tumor region T3, left-lateral pole. This chain joins TRBV28 and TRBJ2-4; D call uncertain. This TCR derives from a man in his forties with primary liver carcinoma and hepatitis B virus infection. The CDR3 DNA reads as TGTGCCAGCAGCTCTCCCGGGTTGGTCAGAAACATTCAGTGCTTC. It yields the protein CASSSPGLVRNIQCF. The full variable domain, in which reference TRBV28 and TRBJ2-4 provide the parts outside the CDR3, is DVKVTQSSRYLVKRTGEKVFLECVQDMDHENMFWYRQDPGLGLRLIYFSYDVKMKEKGDIPEGYSVSREKKERFSLILESASTNQTSMYLCASSSPGLVRNIQCFGAGTRLSVL.